This section outlines one T cell receptor (beta chain) sequence together with its context. The data stem from a study of blood T cell repertoires in COVID-19. As for the study in general: Donors in the United States, Italy and Spain gave samples during acute or convalescent COVID-19.

CDR3 length equals 15 residues. Germline CDR1 MNHEY, CDR2 SMNVEV (reference sequence). Unmatched junction bases numbered 4, after V lost 3 bases and J lost 1 base. Methods used by the authors: The authors estimated nucleated cell counts from reference gene primer amplification. Clones were read by immunoSEQ multiplex PCR, and TCRdb kept only the in-frame ones, dropping some. V and J calls and clone size are copied from that table; D and trimming were computed from the DNA. The sample lists some 82,000 clones, 81% occurring once. The receptor comes from a man at least 80 years old with acute or convalescent COVID-19. The sample was peripheral blood. The chain is built from TRBV27 and TRBJ2-7; 9 bases agree with TRBD2. The CDR3 nucleotides are TGTGCCAGCAGTTTTAGACTAGCGGCATCCTACGAGCAGTACTTC. Residues: CASSFRLAASYEQYF.